These 32 T cell receptor beta chains came from one sample sequenced in a study of identical twins. TCRdb re-called the 5' RACE reads through MiXCR, storing one row per CDR3 protein. The repertoire holds fewer than 900,000 distinct CDR3 sequences, with 15% to 20% as singletons. The data also belong to a second study, concerning T cells expressing NK-cell markers.

Sequenced input: PBMCs. These receptors all come from a woman aged 18-35 years in good health.

There are a few counts of this clonotype. The chain couples TRBV20-1 to TRBJ2-1; 16 nucleotides match TRBD2. The germline V gene encodes CDR1 DFQATT and CDR2 SNEGSKA (reference sequence). Trimming cost V 4 bases and J 6 bases; bases outside gene matches: 9. CDR3 length: 17 amino acids. The CDR3 spells CSAIGGLAGGIGNEQFF. CDR3 nucleotide sequence: TGCAGTGCTATTGGGGGACTAGCGGGAGGGATAGGCAATGAGCAGTTCTTC.

The genes are TRBV20-1 and TRBJ1-2; 9 bases align to TRBD1. The CDR3 totals 15 residues. The J segment lost 8 bases and the V segment lost 0 bases, leaving 10 bases of the junction unmatched. CDR1 is DFQATT, CDR2 SNEGSKA, per germline (reference sequence). The CDR3 loop is CSARDRGQGSRGYTF. The DNA of the CDR3 is TGCAGTGCTAGAGATCGAGGACAGGGGAGTAGGGGCTACACCTTC.

The chain is built from TRBV5-1 and TRBJ2-1; D possibly matches TRBD1 or TRBD2 (6 bases each). The germline gives CDR1 SGHRS, CDR2 YFSETQ. V was cut by 5 bases and J by 8 bases, with 14 bases left in between. The CDR3 runs to 13 residues. CDR3 protein: CASRPGARDEQFF. DNA for the CDR3: TGCGCCAGCAGGCCGGGGGCTAGGGATGAGCAGTTCTTC.

This chain connects TRBV7-2 to TRBJ2-5, with D unclear. Deletions cut 4 bases from V and 9 bases from J, with 12 bases between. CDR3 length equals 12 residues. CDR1 is SGHTA and CDR2 is FQGNSA in the germline V gene. This chain's CDR3 is CASSSLAVAQYF. The CDR3, as DNA: TGTGCCAGCAGCTCCCTGGCGGTAGCCCAGTACTTC.

On this clonotype: The junction departs from germline at one end; a sequencing error may be responsible. The V gene is TRBV3-1, the J gene TRBJ2-5; 7 positions match TRBD2. Per germline, CDR1 LGHDT and CDR2 YNNKEL (reference sequence). This CDR3 has 17 amino acids. The CDR3 reads CASSQITSGTTDETRYF. CDR3 in DNA: TGTGCCAGCAGCCAAATAACCTCCGGGACTACAGATGAGACCCGGTACTTC.

This rearrangement joins TRBV7-8 to TRBJ2-7; D is possibly TRBD1 (5 bases). The CDR3 totals 15 residues. Germline lookup yields CDR1 SGHVS and CDR2 FQNEAQ. Trimming pared 6 bases from V and 4 bases from J, leaving 19 bases between. The CDR3 reads CASRFGRGRSYEQYF. The CDR3 DNA reads as TGTGCCAGCAGGTTTGGAAGGGGCCGTAGTTACGAGCAGTACTTC.

This chain links TRBV27 with TRBJ1-1; no clear D. V was pared by 4 bases and J by 2 bases, with 11 bases between. CDR3 length: 14 amino acids. Germline V gene data show CDR1 as MNHEY and CDR2 as SMNVEV (reference sequence). CDR3 residues: CASSSSRVNTEAFF. The CDR3 coding sequence is TGTGCCAGCAGTTCCTCTCGGGTCAACACTGAAGCTTTCTTT.

This clonotype was found many times. J is TRBJ1-1 and V is TRBV5-1, with 9 bases matching TRBD1. Per the germline V gene, CDR1 is SGHRS and CDR2 is YFSETQ. V lost 4 bases and J lost 4; bases outside the gene matches: 2. This CDR3 contains 13 residues. The CDR3 region is CASSGQGFTEAFF. The CDR3 bases are TGCGCCAGCAGCGGACAGGGGTTCACTGAAGCTTTCTTT. Filled out from reference TRBV5-1 and TRBJ1-1, the complete variable domain reads KAGVTQTPRYLIKTRGQQVTLSCSPISGHRSVSWYQQTPGQGLQFLFEYFSETQRNKGNFPGRFSGRQFSNSRSEMNVSTLELGDSALYLCASSGQGFTEAFFGQGTRLTVV.

This chain joins TRBV3-1 and TRBJ1-6; no definite D call. This CDR3 has 15 amino acids. Trimming cost V 0 bases and J 6 bases, with 9 bases left between them. Germline V gene sequence: CDR1 LGHDT, CDR2 YNNKEL (reference sequence). The CDR3 bases are TGTGCCAGCAGCCAAGATGAACAGACTAATTCACCCCTCCACTTT. It yields the protein CASSQDEQTNSPLHF.

The rearrangement uses TRBV7-6 and TRBJ1-1; no reliable D call. CDR1 is SGHVS, CDR2 FNYEAQ, per germline. The CDR3 extends over 13 amino acids. Trimming removed 0 bases from V and 11 bases from J, with 13 bases in between. DNA of the CDR3: TGTGCCAGCAGCTTAGCGACGGCCTCGCGGGCTTTCTTT. This gives the protein CASSLATASRAFF.

This clonotype was seen a few times. The rearrangement joins TRBV20-1 to TRBJ2-7; the D gene is possibly TRBD2 (6 bases). V dropped 0 bases and J dropped 1 base, with 13 bases sitting between them. This CDR3 region has 15 residues. Per the germline V gene, CDR1 is DFQATT and CDR2 is SNEGSKA (reference sequence). The CDR3 sequence is CSARDHGSLSYEQYF. The CDR3 nucleotides are TGCAGTGCTAGAGATCACGGGAGCCTATCCTACGAGCAGTACTTC.

The gene calls are TRBV10-3 and TRBJ2-2; 14 bases agree with TRBD2. Germline V lookup: CDR1 ENHRY, CDR2 SYGVKD. CDR3 length equals 19 residues. V was clipped by 3 bases and J by 3 bases; unmatched bases: 9. The CDR3 DNA reads as TGTGCCATCAGTGATTTCCTCGGACTAGCGGGAGGACACACCGGGGAGCTGTTTTTT. Translating it yields CAISDFLGLAGGHTGELFF.

In its sample, this clonotype was seen a few times. V and J are TRBV29-1 and TRBJ2-7, with TRBD2 matching 7 bases. V trimming: 3 bases; J trimming: 4 bases; junction bases outside the gene matches: 6. The CDR3 contains 13 residues. The germline CDR1 and CDR2 sequences are SQVTM and ANQGSEA. Here the CDR3 DNA reads TGCAGCGTTGATTCTAGCGGAGATTACGAGCAGTACTTC. Amino acids: CSVDSSGDYEQYF.

The V call is TRBV12-3 or TRBV12-4, the J call TRBJ2-1; D unresolved. CDR3 length: 14 residues. With 3 bases removed from V and 9 bases from J, the gap between germline ends came to 15 bases. The CDR3, as DNA: TGTGCCAGCAGTTTTATAGGCTCCATGGGTGAGCAGTTCTTC. Protein sequence: CASSFIGSMGEQFF.

This clonotype was seen more than once but under ten times. The chain uses TRBV3-1 and TRBJ2-4; 8 positions agree with TRBD1. Germline CDR1 LGHDT, CDR2 YNNKEL (reference sequence). The CDR3 length is 14 residues. The J segment lost 8 bases and the V segment lost 4 bases, leaving 7 bases of the junction unmatched. The CDR3, as DNA: TGTGCCAGCAGCCGAGAGGACAGGGCAGACATTCAGTACTTC. The encoded protein is CASSREDRADIQYF.

This clonotype was counted only a few times. A junction end diverges from the germline sequence, so it may reflect a read error. The V gene is TRBV20-1, the J gene TRBJ2-3, with D possibly being TRBD2 (6 bases). The germline CDR1 and CDR2 sequences are DFQATT and SNEGSKA (reference sequence). The CDR3 contains 16 residues. The CDR3 sequence: CSARDTTRSQADTQYF. As DNA, the CDR3 is TGCAGTGCCAGAGACACGACTAGAAGTCAGGCAGATACGCAGTATTTT.

The sample holds a few counts of this clonotype. This rearrangement joins TRBV7-8 to TRBJ2-7; D is possibly TRBD1 or TRBD2 (5 bases each). Germline CDR1 reads SGHVS; CDR2 reads FQNEAQ. The CDR3 spans 13 residues. V was cut by 6 bases and J by 2 bases, with 11 bases left in between. The CDR3 nucleotides read TGTGCCAGCAGACCGGGACCAACCTACGAGCAGTACTTC. This translates into CASRPGPTYEQYF.

CDR3 DNA sequence: TGTGCCAGCACAACCGGGACTAGCGGGGCACACTCCTACGAGCAGTACTTC. Residues: CASTTGTSGAHSYEQYF. The chain links TRBV18 to TRBJ2-7; TRBD2 matches 13 bases. The CDR3 runs 17 residues. The trim removed 8 bases at V and 0 bases at J, leaving 10 bases unmatched. CDR1 and CDR2 from the germline V gene are KGHSH and LQKENI.

In this sample, this clonotype turned up a few times. V usage is TRBV12-3 or TRBV12-4 and J usage is TRBJ1-6; D gene unclear. Trimming removed 3 bases from V and 1 base from J, with 10 bases in between. This CDR3 has 16 amino acids. The CDR3 reads CASSFKGFSYNSPLHF. In DNA, the CDR3 is TGTGCCAGCAGTTTCAAGGGATTTTCCTATAATTCACCCCTCCACTTT.

The V gene is TRBV10-3, the J gene TRBJ2-7, with 10 bases identical to TRBD2. The germline CDR1 and CDR2 sequences are ENHRY and SYGVKD. This CDR3 is 13 amino acids long. V lost 5 bases and J lost 7; bases outside the gene matches: 5. DNA for the CDR3: TGTGCCATCAGTTTAGCGGGAGGTCGGGAGCAGTACTTC. This sequence encodes CAISLAGGREQYF.

This clonotype was seen more than once but under ten times. The CDR3 region has the DNA TGTGCCAGCAGTTTAATTGGACAGAAGAATGAGCAGTTCTTC. It codes for CASSLIGQKNEQFF. J is TRBJ2-1 and V is TRBV12-3 or TRBV12-4; D possibly corresponds to TRBD1 (6 bases). Between the trimmed V and J ends, which lost 2 bases and 7 bases, there was a span of 12 bases. This CDR3 spans 14 amino acids.

The sample holds a few counts of this clonotype. This rearrangement joins TRBV7-3 to TRBJ2-1; weak D call: TRBD2 (6 bases). Germline V CDR1 and CDR2: SGHTA, FQGTGA. The ends were cut back, 5 bases at V and 3 bases at J, with 11 bases in the middle. The CDR3 is 14 residues long. CDR3 residues: CASSPRGVYNEQFF. In nucleotides, the CDR3 is TGTGCCAGCAGCCCCCGCGGGGTCTACAATGAGCAGTTCTTC. Full variable domain (outside the CDR3, taken from reference TRBV7-3 and TRBJ2-1): GAGVSQTPSNKVTEKGKYVELRCDPISGHTALYWYRQSLGQGPEFLIYFQGTGAADDSGLPNDRFFAVRPEGSVSTLKIQRTERGDSAVYLCASSPRGVYNEQFFGPGTRLTVL.

The chain is built from TRBV5-6 and TRBJ1-1, with D uncertain. Germline lookup yields CDR1 SGHDT and CDR2 YYEEEE. Trimming left V 5 bases short and J 0 bases short, with 20 bases between. This CDR3 contains 17 residues. CDR3 loop: CASSSFDTFYMNTEAFF. CDR3 coding DNA: TGTGCCAGCAGTTCTTTTGACACCTTTTATATGAACACTGAAGCTTTCTTT.

This clonotype has only a few counts. The V call is TRBV2, the J call TRBJ1-1; D is undetermined. Per the germline V gene, CDR1 is SNHLY and CDR2 is FYNNEI. The CDR3 is 12 amino acids. Trimming removed 2 bases at V and 6 bases at J, with 7 bases between. Written as DNA, the CDR3 is TGTGCCAGCAGTGAATTTACGTCTGAAGCTTTCTTT. This gives the protein CASSEFTSEAFF. The complete variable domain, with remaining parts taken from reference TRBV2 and TRBJ1-1, reads EPEVTQTPSHQVTQMGQEVILRCVPISNHLYFYWYRQILGQKVEFLVSFYNNEISEKSEIFDDQFSVERPDGSNFTLKIRSTKLEDSAMYFCASSEFTSEAFFGQGTRLTVV.

At least ten counts were recorded for this clonotype. Sequence at one end of the junction differs from germline and may be a read error. The V call is TRBV5-1, the J call TRBJ2-7; no definite D call. The CDR3 contains 11 residues. Looked up from germline, CDR1 is SGHRS and CDR2 is YFSETQ. CDR3 bases: TGTGCCAGCAGCTTAGAAAACGAGCAGTACTTC. This codes for CASSLENEQYF.

The table lists this clonotype with a few counts. The chain couples TRBV9 to TRBJ2-7; D unclear. This CDR3 has 13 amino acids. Germline loops: CDR1 SGDLS, CDR2 YYNGEE. The germline V and J ends were trimmed by 3 bases and 4 bases, with 11 bases remaining between them. The CDR3 loop reads CASSASPGYEQYF. CDR3 bases: TGTGCCAGCAGCGCCTCCCCCGGGTACGAGCAGTACTTC.

J is TRBJ2-7 and V is TRBV6-1; D might be TRBD1 (6 bases). The length of the CDR3 is 13 residues. V shed 7 bases and J shed 3 bases, with 13 bases lying between them. The germline V gene encodes CDR1 MNHNS and CDR2 SASEGT. CDR3 sequence (DNA): TGTGCCAGCACCGAGAGACAGGACTACGAGCAGTACTTC. Protein: CASTERQDYEQYF.

The CDR3 DNA reads as TGCAGCGTTGAAAGGCAGGGACGAGACTATGGCTACACCTTC. Protein sequence: CSVERQGRDYGYTF. This sequence joins TRBV29-1 and TRBJ1-2, with D possibly TRBD1 on 5 matching bases. CDR3 length equals 14 residues. The germline V and J ends were trimmed by 2 bases and 3 bases, with 13 bases remaining between them. Germline CDR1 and CDR2: SQVTM and ANQGSEA.

The chain carries TRBV5-1 and TRBJ1-1; D is unresolved. Germline V CDR1 and CDR2: SGHRS, YFSETQ. The CDR3 sequence is 15 residues long. The germline V and J ends were trimmed by 0 bases and 0 bases, with 9 bases remaining between them. The CDR3 region is CASSLEAHLNTEAFF. CDR3 nucleotides: TGCGCCAGCAGCTTGGAAGCCCACCTGAACACTGAAGCTTTCTTT. The variable domain in full, completed from reference TRBV5-1 and TRBJ1-1, reads KAGVTQTPRYLIKTRGQQVTLSCSPISGHRSVSWYQQTPGQGLQFLFEYFSETQRNKGNFPGRFSGRQFSNSRSEMNVSTLELGDSALYLCASSLEAHLNTEAFFGQGTRLTVV.

This clonotype was found a few times. This chain connects TRBV27 to TRBJ2-2, with D unresolved. Germline CDR1 reads MNHEY; CDR2 reads SMNVEV (reference sequence). CDR3 length: 13 residues. V lost 3 bases and J lost 7, with 9 bases in between. The CDR3 nucleotides are TGTGCCAGCAGTTTTGTTTTCCGCGGGGAGCTGTTTTTT. Its protein product is CASSFVFRGELFF.

V is TRBV29-1 and J is TRBJ2-3; D gene ambiguous. Trimming took off 1 base at V and 5 bases at J, with 7 bases between the two ends. CDR1 SQVTM and CDR2 ANQGSEA come from the germline V gene. The CDR3 spans 12 residues. CDR3 residues: CSVEGRLDTQYF. In nucleotides, the CDR3 is TGCAGCGTTGAAGGTCGATTAGATACGCAGTATTTT.

The genes are TRBV7-2 and TRBJ2-7; D tentatively reads TRBD1 or TRBD2 (5 bases each). The V end lost 4 bases, the J end lost 3 bases, and 10 bases lay between the germline ends. The CDR3 extends over 13 amino acids. Germline assignment: CDR1 SGHTA and CDR2 FQGNSA. CDR3 bases: TGTGCCAGCAGCTCCGGGGCGTACTACGAGCAGTACTTC. It specifies CASSSGAYYEQYF.